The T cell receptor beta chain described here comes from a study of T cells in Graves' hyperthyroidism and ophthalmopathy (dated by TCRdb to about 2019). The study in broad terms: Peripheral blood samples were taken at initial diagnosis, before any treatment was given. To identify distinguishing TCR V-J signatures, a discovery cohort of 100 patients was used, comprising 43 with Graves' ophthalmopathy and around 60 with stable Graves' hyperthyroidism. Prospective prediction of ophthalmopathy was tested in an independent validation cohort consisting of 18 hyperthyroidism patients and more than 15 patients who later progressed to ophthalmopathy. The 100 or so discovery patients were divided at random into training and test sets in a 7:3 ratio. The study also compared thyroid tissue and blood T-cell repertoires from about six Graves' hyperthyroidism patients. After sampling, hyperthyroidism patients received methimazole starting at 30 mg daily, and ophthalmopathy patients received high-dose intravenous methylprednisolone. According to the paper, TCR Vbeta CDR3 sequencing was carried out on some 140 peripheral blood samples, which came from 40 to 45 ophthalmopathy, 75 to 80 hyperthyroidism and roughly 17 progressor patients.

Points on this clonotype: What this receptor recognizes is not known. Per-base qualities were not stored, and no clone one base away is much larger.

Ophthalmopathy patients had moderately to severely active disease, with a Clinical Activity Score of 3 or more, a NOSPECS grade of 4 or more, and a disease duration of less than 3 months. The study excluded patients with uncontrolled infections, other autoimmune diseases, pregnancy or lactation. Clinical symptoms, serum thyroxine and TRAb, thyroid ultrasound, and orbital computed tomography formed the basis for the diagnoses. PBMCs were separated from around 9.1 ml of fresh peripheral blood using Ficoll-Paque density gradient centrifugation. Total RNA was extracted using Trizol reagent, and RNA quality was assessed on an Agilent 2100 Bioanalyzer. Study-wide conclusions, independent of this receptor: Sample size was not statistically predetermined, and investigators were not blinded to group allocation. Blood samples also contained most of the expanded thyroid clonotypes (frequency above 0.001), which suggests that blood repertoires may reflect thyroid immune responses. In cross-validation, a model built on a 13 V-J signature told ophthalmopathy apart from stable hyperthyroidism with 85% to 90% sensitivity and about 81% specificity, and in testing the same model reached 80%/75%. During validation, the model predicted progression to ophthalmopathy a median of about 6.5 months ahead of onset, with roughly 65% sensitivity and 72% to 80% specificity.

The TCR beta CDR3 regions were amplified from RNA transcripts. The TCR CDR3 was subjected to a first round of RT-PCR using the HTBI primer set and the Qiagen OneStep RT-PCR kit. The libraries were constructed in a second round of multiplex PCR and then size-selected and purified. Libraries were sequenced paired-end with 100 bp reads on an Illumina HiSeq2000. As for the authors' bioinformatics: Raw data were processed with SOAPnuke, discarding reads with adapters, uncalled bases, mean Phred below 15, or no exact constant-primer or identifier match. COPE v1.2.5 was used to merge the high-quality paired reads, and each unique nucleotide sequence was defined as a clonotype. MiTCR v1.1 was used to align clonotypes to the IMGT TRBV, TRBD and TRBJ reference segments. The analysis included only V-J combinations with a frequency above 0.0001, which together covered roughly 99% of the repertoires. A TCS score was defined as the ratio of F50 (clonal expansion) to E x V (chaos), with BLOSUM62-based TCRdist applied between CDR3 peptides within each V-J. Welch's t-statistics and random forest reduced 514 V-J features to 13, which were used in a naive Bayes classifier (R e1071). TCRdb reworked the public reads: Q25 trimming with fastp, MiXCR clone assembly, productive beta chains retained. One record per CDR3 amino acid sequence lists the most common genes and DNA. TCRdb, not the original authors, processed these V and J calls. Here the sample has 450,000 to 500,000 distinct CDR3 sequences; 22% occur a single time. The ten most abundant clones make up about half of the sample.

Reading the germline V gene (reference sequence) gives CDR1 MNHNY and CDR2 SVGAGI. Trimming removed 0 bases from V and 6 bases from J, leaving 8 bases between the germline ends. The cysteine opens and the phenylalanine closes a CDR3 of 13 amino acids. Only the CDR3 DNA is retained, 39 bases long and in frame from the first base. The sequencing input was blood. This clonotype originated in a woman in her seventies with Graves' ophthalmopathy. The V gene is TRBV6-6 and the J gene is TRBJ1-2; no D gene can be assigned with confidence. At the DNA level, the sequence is TGTGCCAGCAGTTACTCGTCGAAGGATGGCTACACCTTC. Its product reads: CASSYSSKDGYTF.